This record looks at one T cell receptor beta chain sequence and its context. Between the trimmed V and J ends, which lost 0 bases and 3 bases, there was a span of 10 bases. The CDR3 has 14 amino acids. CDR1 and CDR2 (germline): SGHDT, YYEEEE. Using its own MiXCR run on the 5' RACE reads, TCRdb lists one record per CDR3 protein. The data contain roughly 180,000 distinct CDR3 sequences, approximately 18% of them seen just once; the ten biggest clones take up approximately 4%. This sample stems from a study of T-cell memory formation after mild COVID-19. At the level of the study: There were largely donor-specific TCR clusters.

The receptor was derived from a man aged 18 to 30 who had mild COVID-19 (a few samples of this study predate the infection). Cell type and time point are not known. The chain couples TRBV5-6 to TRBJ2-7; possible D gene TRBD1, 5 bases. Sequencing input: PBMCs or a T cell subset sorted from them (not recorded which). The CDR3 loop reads CASSLAGQGYEQYV. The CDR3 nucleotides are TGTGCCAGCAGCTTGGCGGGTCAGGGCTACGAGCAGTACGTC.